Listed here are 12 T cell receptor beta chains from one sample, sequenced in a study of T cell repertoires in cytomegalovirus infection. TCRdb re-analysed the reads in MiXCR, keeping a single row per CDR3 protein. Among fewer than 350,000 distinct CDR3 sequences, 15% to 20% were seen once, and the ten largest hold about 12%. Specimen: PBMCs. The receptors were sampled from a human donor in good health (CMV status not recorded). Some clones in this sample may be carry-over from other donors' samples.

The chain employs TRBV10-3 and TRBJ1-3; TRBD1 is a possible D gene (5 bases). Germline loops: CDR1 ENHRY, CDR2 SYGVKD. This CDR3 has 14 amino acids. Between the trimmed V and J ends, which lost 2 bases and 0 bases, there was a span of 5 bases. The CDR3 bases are TGTGCCATCAGTGAGCAGGGCTCTGGAAACACCATATATTTT. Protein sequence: CAISEQGSGNTIYF.

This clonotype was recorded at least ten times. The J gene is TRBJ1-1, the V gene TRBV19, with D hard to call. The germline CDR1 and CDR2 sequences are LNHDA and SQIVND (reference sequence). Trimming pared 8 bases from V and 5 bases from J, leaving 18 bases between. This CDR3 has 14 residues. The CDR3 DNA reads TGTGCCAGTTGCGATGAGGGCTTGTGTACTGAAGCTTTCTTT. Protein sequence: CASCDEGLCTEAFF.

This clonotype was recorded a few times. Written as DNA, the CDR3 is TGTGCCAGCTCCTACCAAGCCGAAACAGGGGATGATGGAGATACGCAGTATTTT. It codes for CASSYQAETGDDGDTQYF. V and J are TRBV18 and TRBJ2-3; TRBD1 matches at 7 bases. This CDR3 comprises 18 residues. With 6 bases clipped from V and 5 bases from J, the junction kept 20 bases outside the gene matches. Germline V gene lookup returns CDR1 KGHSH and CDR2 LQKENI. The entire variable domain, with the rest obtained from reference TRBV18 and TRBJ2-3, is as follows: NAGVMQNPRHLVRRRGQEARLRCSPMKGHSHVYWYRQLPEEGLKFMVYLQKENIIDESGMPKERFSAEFPKEGPSILRIQQVVRGDSAAYFCASSYQAETGDDGDTQYFGPGTRLTVL.

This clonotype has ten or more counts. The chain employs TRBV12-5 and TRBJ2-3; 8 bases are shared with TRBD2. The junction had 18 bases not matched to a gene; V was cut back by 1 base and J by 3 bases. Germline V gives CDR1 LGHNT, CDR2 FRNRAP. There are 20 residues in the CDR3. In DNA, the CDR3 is TGTGCTAGTGGTTTGGCCGATGGGCAAAAGCGGGGGAAAGGAACAGATACGCAGTATTTT. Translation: CASGLADGQKRGKGTDTQYF.

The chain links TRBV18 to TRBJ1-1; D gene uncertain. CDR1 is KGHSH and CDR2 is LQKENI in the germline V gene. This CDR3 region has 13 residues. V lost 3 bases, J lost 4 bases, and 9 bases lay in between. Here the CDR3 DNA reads TGTGCCAGCTCACCGAGGGATGCCACTGAAGCTTTCTTT. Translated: CASSPRDATEAFF.

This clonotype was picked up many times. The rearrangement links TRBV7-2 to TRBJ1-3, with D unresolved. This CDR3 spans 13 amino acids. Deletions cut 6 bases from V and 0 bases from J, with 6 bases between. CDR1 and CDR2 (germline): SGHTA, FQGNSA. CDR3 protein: CASSGSSGNTIYF. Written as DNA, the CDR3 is TGTGCCAGCAGTGGGTCCTCTGGAAACACCATATATTTT.

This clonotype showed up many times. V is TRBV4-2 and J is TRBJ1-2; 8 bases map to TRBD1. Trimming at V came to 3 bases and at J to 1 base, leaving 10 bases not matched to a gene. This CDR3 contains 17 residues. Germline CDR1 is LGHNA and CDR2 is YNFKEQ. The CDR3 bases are TGTGCCAGCAGCCAGGGGATCGGGACAGGAATTAACTATGGCTACACCTTC. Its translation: CASSQGIGTGINYGYTF.

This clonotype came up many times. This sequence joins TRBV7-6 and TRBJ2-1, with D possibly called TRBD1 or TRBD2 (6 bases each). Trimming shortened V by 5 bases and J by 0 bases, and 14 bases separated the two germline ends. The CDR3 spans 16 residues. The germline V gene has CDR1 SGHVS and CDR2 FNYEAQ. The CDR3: CASSKGGTSSYNEQFF. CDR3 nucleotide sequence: TGTGCCAGCAGCAAGGGCGGGACAAGCTCCTACAATGAGCAGTTCTTC.

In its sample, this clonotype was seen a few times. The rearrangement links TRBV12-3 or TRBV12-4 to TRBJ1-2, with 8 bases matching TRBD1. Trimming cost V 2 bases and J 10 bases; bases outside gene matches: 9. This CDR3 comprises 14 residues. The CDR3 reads CASSLWGRGHDYTF. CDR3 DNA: TGTGCCAGCAGTTTATGGGGCAGGGGGCACGACTACACCTTC.

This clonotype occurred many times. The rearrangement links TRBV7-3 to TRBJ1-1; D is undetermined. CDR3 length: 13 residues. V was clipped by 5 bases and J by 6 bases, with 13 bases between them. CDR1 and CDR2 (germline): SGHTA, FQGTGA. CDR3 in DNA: TGTGCCAGCAGCCCACACAGAAACGCTGAAGCTTTCTTT. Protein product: CASSPHRNAEAFF.

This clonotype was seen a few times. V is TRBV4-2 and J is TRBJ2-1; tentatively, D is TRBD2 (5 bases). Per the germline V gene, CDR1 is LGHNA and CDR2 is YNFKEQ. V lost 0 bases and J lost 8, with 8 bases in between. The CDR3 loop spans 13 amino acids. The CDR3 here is CASSQEGSHEQFF. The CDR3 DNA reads TGTGCCAGCAGCCAAGAAGGGAGCCATGAGCAGTTCTTC.

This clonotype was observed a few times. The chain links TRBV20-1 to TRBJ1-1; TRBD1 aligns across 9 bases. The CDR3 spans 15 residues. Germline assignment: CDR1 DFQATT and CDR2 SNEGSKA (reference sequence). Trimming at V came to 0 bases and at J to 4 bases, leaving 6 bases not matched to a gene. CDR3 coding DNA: TGCAGTGCTAGAGATCCACAGGGGGCCGGCACTGAAGCTTTCTTT. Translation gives CSARDPQGAGTEAFF.